The clone carrying this T cell receptor (beta chain) was detected a few times. The data were taken from a study of early T cells in non-severe SARS-CoV-2 infection. TCRdb passed the 5' RACE reads through MiXCR, listing each CDR3 protein once. The table shows about 32,000 distinct CDR3 sequences, with 9% occurring only once. Trimming took 3 bases from V and 10 from J, leaving 21 bases between them. The germline V gene encodes CDR1 ENHRY and CDR2 SYGVKD. The CDR3 runs to 15 residues. This receptor was obtained from an adult who was a healthcare worker with PCR-confirmed SARS-CoV-2 infection or an uninfected control (not recorded which). Sequencing input: whole blood. The J gene is TRBJ1-2, the V gene TRBV10-3; no clear D gene. The CDR3: CAISEYDQTEAVYTF. CDR3 in DNA: TGTGCCATCAGTGAATACGACCAAACCGAGGCGGTCTACACCTTC.